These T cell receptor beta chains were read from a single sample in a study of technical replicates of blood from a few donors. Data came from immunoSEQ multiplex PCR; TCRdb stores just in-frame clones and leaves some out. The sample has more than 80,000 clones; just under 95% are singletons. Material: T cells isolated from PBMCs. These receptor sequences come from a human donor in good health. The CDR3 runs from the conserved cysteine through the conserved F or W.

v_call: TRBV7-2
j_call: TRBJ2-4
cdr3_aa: CASSGGGAKNIQYF

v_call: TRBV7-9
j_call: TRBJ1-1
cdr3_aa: CASSTTGENTEAFF

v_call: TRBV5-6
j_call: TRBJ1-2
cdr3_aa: CASRYETGGVPYGYTF

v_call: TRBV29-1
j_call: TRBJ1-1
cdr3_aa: CSVSDWDSTPRAFF

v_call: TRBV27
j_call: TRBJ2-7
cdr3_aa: CASSKTGVYEQYF

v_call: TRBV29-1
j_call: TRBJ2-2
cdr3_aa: CSGGRNTGELFF

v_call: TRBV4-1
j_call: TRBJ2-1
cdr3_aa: CASSRLDRGPYNEQFF

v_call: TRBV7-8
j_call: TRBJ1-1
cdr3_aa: CASRTAGGWDTEAFF

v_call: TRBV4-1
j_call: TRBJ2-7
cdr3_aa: CASSQGGDSEGSYEQYF

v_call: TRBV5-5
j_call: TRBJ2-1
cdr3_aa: CASSYRTGFPYNEQFF

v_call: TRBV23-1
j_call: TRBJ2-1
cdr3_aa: CASSQSGDSGGDEQFF

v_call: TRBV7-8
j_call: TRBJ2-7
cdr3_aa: CASSLVLAYYEQYF

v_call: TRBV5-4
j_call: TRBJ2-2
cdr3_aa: CASNSRTSNTGELFF

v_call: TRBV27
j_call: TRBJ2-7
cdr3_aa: CASSEGTSGHEQYF

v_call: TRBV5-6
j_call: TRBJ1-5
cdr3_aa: CASSLGEQPQHF

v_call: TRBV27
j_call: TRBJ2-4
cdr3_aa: CASSSSSGRAKNIQYF

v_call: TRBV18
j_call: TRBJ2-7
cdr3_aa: CASSPTSGTYEQYF

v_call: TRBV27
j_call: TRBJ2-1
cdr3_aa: CASSSVGAGRYNEQFF

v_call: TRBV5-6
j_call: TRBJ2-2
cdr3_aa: CASSSDLTLARPNTGELFF

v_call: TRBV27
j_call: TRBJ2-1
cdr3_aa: CASSLFFLLAGVNEQFF

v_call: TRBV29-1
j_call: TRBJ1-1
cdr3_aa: CSVEGRQNPEAFF

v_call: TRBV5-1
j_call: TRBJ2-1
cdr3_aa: CASSLQGSPYNEQFF